The rows below give T cell receptor beta chains drawn from one sample of a study of tumor and adjacent non-tumor tissue in lung cancer. MiXCR, run by TCRdb on the multiplex PCR reads, gives a single entry per CDR3 protein. The sample comprises under 250,000 distinct CDR3 sequences, about two thirds of which are singletons, and roughly 24% rests with the top ten. The specimen was lung tumor tissue. These receptors originate from a man in his sixties with non-small cell lung cancer. The CDR3 runs from the conserved cysteine through the conserved F or W. The D gene is left open where the match is weak. Only part of the rows carry a size: once, few, many, or a class if the clone is expanded.

v_call	clone_size	j_call	d_call	cdr3_nt	cdr3_aa
TRBV5-4	.	TRBJ2-2	.	TGTGCCAGCAGCTTGTCGGGCACCGGGGAGCTGTTTTTT	CASSLSGTGELFF
TRBV11-2	.	TRBJ2-1	.	TGTGCCAGCGCCGCGGGCCGGGCGATGAGCTCCTACAATGAGCAGTTCTTC	CASAAGRAMSSYNEQFF
TRBV12-3/TRBV12-4	.	TRBJ2-3	.	TGTGCCAGCATCCCCGTTAGCACAGATAGCCAGTATTTT	CASIPVSTDSQYF
TRBV13	.	TRBJ2-5	.	TGTACCAGGAGCTTAGTGTGGGCTGAGACCCAGTACTTC	CTRSLVWAETQYF
TRBV6-6	.	TRBJ1-1	.	TGTGCCAGCAGTTACAGGGGAACTAACGCTGAAGCTTTCTTT	CASSYRGTNAEAFF
TRBV24-1	.	TRBJ2-3	.	TGTGCCACCCAGCGGATGGGGGATACGCAGTATTTT	CATQRMGDTQYF
TRBV20-1	many	TRBJ2-1	.	TGCAGTGCCCCAACAGGGAACAATGAGCAGTTCTTC	CSAPTGNNEQFF
TRBV6-1	.	TRBJ1-1	.	TGTGCCAGTAGTGGGACTTATCTGAACACTGAAGTTTTCTTT	CASSGTYLNTEVFF
TRBV5-3	.	TRBJ1-1	.	TGTGCCAGATGCCTCGCCCTTCTGCCCGGTCGGACTGAAGCTTTCTTT	CARCLALLPGRTEAFF
TRBV20-1	.	TRBJ2-3	.	TGCAGTGTTAAGGACGCGGTACAGAGCACAGATACGCAGTATTTT	CSVKDAVQSTDTQYF
TRBV11-2	.	TRBJ2-1	TRBD1	TGTACCAGCAGCGTAGGAGGGACAGGGAGCATGGGTGAGCAGTTCTTC	CTSSVGGTGSMGEQFF
TRBV6-2/TRBV6-3	.	TRBJ2-2	.	TGTGCCAGCATCCGACAGACTCAAGCAAACACCAGGGAGCTGTTTTTT	CASIRQTQANTRELFF
TRBV20-1	.	TRBJ2-1	TRBD2	TGCAGTGCTATTTCGCTAGCGGGAATTTCCGATGAGCAGTTCTTC	CSAISLAGISDEQFF
TRBV6-2/TRBV6-3	.	TRBJ2-2	TRBD1	TGTGCCAGCAGGCCCACCGGGACAGGGAACACCGGGGAGCTGTTTTTT	CASRPTGTGNTGELFF
TRBV5-4	many	TRBJ1-2	TRBD1	TGTGCCAGCAGCTTGCCCCCGGGACAGGGGCATGACTATGGCTACACCTTC	CASSLPPGQGHDYGYTF
TRBV6-1	.	TRBJ1-5	TRBD1	TGTGCCAGCACAATGCAAAGGACAGGGCACCGGGTACCCCAGCATTTT	CASTMQRTGHRVPQHF
TRBV20-1	.	TRBJ1-6	.	TGCAGTGCTAGAGTAAGTCAGGGTAATAATTCACCCCTCCACTTT	CSARVSQGNNSPLHF
TRBV11-2	.	TRBJ2-3	TRBD2	TGTGTCAGCACAGAGTTAGCGGGGGCTTCTAGCACAGATACGCAGTATTTT	CVSTELAGASSTDTQYF
TRBV4-3	.	TRBJ1-3	.	TGCGCCAGCAGCCAAGATGCGACAGGCCGCTCTCGAAACACCATATATTTT	CASSQDATGRSRNTIYF
TRBV7-2	.	TRBJ2-2	.	TGTGCCAGCAGCTTACATCCGTCCACCGGGGAGCTGTTTTTT	CASSLHPSTGELFF